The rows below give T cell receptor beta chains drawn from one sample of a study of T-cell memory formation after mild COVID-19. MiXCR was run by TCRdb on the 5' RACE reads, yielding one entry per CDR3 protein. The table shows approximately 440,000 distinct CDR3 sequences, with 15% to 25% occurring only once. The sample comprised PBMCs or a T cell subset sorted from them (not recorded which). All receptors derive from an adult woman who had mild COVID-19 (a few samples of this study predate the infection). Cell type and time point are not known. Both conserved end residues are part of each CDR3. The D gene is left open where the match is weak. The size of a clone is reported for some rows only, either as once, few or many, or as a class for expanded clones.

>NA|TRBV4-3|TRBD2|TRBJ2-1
TGCGCCAGCAGCCAAGTCCGTGGACTAGCGGGCGGAGCGATTGAGCAGTTCTTC
CASSQVRGLAGGAIEQFF
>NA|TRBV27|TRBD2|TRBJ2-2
TGTGCCAGCAGTTCTAGGGGGCGCGGGGGACTAGCGGGAGAATTCGGGGAGCTGTTTTTT
CASSSRGRGGLAGEFGELFF
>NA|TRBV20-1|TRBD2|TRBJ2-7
TGCAGTGCTCGACTAGCGGAATACGAGCAGTACTTC
CSARLAEYEQYF
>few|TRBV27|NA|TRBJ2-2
TGTGCCAGCAGGATAGGGAACACCGGGGAGCTGTTTTTT
CASRIGNTGELFF
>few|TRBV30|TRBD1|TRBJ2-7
TGTGCCTGGAGTGCCGCACCTGACAGGGCGCGGACCTACGAGCAGTACTTC
CAWSAAPDRARTYEQYF
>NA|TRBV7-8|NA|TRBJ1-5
TGTGCCAGCAGCTTCGCCGGGGTAAAATCCCGCAATCAGCCCCAGCATTTT
CASSFAGVKSRNQPQHF
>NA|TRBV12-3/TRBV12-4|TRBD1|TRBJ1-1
TGTGCCAGCAGTTTAATCCAGGGGGGCACTGAAGCTTTCTTT
CASSLIQGGTEAFF
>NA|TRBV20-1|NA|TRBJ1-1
TGCAGTGCTATACAGGGGAACACTGAAGCTTTCTTT
CSAIQGNTEAFF
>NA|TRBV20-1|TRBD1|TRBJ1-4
TGCAGTGCTAGGTCAGACAGGGGGCAGGAGAGTGAAAAACTGTTTTTT
CSARSDRGQESEKLFF
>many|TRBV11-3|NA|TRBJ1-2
TGTGCCAGCAGCTCAACCCAGGGCCTTGGGGGCTACACCTTC
CASSSTQGLGGYTF
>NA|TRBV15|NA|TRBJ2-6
TGTGCCACCAGTACGGACAGGGCCAACGTCCTGACTTTC
CATSTDRANVLTF
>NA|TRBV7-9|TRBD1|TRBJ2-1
TGTGCCAGCAGCATCGACAGGGGGGAGCAGTTCTTC
CASSIDRGEQFF
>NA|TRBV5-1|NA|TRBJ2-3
TGCGCCAGCAGCTTGGTGGGGGAGAGCACAGATACGCAGTATTTT
CASSLVGESTDTQYF
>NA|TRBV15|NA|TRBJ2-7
TGTGCCACCAGCAGAGATCACAAGCAGACATGGACCTACGAGCAGTACTTC
CATSRDHKQTWTYEQYF
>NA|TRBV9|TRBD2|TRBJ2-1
TGTGCCAGCAGCTCAAGCTTAGCGGGGACATACAATGAGCAGTTCTTC
CASSSSLAGTYNEQFF
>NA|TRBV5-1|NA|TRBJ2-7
TGCGCCAGCAGCTCGGGACTCAACGAGCAGTACTTC
CASSSGLNEQYF
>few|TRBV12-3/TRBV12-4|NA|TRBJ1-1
TGTGCCAGCAGTTTACGGGACAAGAACACTGAAGCTTTCTTT
CASSLRDKNTEAFF
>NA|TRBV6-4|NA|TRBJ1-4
TGTGCCAGCAGTGACTCAGGAGCGACTAATGAAAAACTGTTTTTT
CASSDSGATNEKLFF